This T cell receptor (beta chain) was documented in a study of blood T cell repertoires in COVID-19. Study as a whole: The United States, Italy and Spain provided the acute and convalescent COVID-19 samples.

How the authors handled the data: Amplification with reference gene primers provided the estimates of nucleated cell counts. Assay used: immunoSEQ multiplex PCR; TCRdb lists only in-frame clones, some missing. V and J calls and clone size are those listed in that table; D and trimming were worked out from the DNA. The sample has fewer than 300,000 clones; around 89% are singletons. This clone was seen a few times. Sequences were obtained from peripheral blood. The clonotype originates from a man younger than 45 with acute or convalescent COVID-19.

The CDR3 bases are TGTGCCAGCAGTTTAGAGTCGTTGGGGAGCTCCTATAATTCACCCCTCCACTTT. Its protein is CASSLESLGSSYNSPLHF. This chain joins TRBV28 and TRBJ1-6; D unclear. CDR1 and CDR2 from the germline V gene are MDHEN and SYDVKM. CDR3 length: 18 residues. Trimming removed 2 bases at V and 0 bases at J, with 14 bases between.